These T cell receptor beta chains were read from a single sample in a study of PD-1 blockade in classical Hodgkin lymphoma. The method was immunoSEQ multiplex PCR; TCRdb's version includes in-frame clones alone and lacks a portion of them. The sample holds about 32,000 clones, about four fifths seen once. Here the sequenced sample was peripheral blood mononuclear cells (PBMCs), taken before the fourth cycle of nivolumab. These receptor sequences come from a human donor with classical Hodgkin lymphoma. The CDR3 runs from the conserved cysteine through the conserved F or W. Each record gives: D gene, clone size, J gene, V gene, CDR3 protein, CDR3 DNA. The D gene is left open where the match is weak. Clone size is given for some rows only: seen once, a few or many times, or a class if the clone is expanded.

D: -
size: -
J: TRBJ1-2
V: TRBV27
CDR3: CASRLGANYGYTF
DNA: TGTGCCAGCAGGTTAGGAGCAAACTATGGCTACACCTTC

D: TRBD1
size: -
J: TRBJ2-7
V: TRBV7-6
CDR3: CASSPHRGPYEQYF
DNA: TGTGCCAGCAGCCCTCACAGGGGACCCTACGAGCAGTACTTC

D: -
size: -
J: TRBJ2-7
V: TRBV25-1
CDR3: CASSGYEQYF
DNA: TGTGCCAGCAGTGGCTACGAGCAGTACTTC

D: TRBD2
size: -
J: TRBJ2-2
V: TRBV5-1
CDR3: CASSSLAGGTGELFF
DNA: TGCGCCAGCAGCTCCCTAGCGGGGGGCACCGGGGAGCTGTTTTTT

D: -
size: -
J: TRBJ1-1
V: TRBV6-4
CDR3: CASSYLRNTEAFF
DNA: TGTGCCAGCAGTTACCTCCGGAACACTGAAGCTTTCTTT

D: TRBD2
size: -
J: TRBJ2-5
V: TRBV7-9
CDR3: CASSNPGLGGETQYF
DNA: TGTGCCAGCAGCAATCCGGGACTAGGGGGAGAGACCCAGTACTTC

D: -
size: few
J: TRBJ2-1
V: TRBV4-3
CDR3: CASSQDLPPRSYNEQFF
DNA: TGCGCCAGCAGCCAAGATCTCCCCCCCCGGTCCTACAATGAGCAGTTCTTC

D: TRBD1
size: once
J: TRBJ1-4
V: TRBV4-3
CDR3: CASSTRTGVVEKLFF
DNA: TGCGCCAGCAGCACGCGGACAGGGGTGGTAGAAAAACTGTTTTTT

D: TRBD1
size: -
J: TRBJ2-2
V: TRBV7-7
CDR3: CASSPDRGRGTGELFF
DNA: TGTGCCAGCAGCCCCGACAGGGGGCGAGGAACCGGGGAGCTGTTTTTT

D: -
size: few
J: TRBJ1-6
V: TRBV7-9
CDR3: CASSLLPLSSYNSPLHF
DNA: TGTGCCAGCAGCTTATTGCCCCTGAGCTCCTATAATTCACCCCTCCACTTT

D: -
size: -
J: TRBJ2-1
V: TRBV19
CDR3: CASSLGESSYNEQFF
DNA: TGTGCCAGTAGTTTGGGAGAGAGCTCCTACAATGAGCAGTTCTTC

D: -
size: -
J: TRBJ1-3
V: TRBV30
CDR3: CAWSVTPSSGNTIYF
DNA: TGTGCCTGGAGTGTAACCCCCTCGTCTGGAAACACCATATATTTT

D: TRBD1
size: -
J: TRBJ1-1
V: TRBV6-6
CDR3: CASSYGWDRTEAFF
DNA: TGTGCCAGCAGTTACGGCTGGGACAGGACTGAAGCTTTCTTT

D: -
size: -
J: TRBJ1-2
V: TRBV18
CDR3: CASRPGRSNYGYTF
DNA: TGTGCCAGCCGCCCCGGCAGGAGTAACTATGGCTACACCTTC

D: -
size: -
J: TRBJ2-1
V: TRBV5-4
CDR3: CASSLAELGYNEQFF
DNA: TGTGCCAGCAGCTTGGCCGAACTCGGGTACAATGAGCAGTTCTTC

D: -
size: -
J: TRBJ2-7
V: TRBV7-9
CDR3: CASSPDLSYEQYF
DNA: TGTGCCAGCAGCCCGGACTTATCCTACGAGCAGTACTTC

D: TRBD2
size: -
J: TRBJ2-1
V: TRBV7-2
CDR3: CASSPGLGYNEQFF
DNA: TGTGCCAGCAGCCCTGGACTAGGATACAATGAGCAGTTCTTC

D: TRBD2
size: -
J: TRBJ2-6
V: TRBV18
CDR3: CASSPIRTRGLLGGANVLTF
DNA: TGTGCCAGCTCACCAATTAGGACTAGAGGACTCTTAGGAGGGGCCAACGTCCTGACTTTC

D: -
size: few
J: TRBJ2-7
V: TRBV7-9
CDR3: CASSLGELPLEQYF
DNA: TGTGCCAGCAGCTTAGGCGAACTCCCCCTCGAGCAGTACTTC

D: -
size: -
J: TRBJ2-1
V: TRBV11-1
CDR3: CASSLVLGSYNEQFF
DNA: TGTGCCAGCAGCTTAGTTCTGGGCTCCTACAATGAGCAGTTCTTC